The 28 T cell receptor beta chains in this list originate from one sample, sequenced in a study of glioma-infiltrating T cells after dendritic cell vaccination. The repertoire was sequenced with immunoSEQ multiplex PCR; TCRdb's copy has only in-frame clones and lacks some. The sample includes 100,000 to 120,000 clones, nearly 90% of them seen just once. Time point described: after dendritic cell vaccination, including at tumor progression/relapse. The sequencing used blood, collected after dendritic cell vaccination. Receptor source: a human donor with glioblastoma.

This clone occurred once. V usage is TRBV27 and J usage is TRBJ2-3; possibly TRBD2 for D (5 bases). The CDR3 is 14 residues long. V lost 2 bases and J lost 0, with 6 bases in between. The V gene's germline CDR1 is MNHEY and CDR2 SMNVEV (reference sequence). The CDR3 DNA follows: TGTGCCAGCAGTTTAACGGGGAGCACAGATACGCAGTATTTT. Amino acids: CASSLTGSTDTQYF.

The chain is built from TRBV19 and TRBJ2-7; possibly TRBD1 for D (5 bases). Looked up from germline, CDR1 is LNHDA and CDR2 is SQIVND (reference sequence). This CDR3 comprises 15 residues. V was shortened by 8 bases and J by 2 bases, with 19 bases between the two germline ends. CDR3 nucleotides: TGTGCCAGTCCCCTTGGGCAGGGCCCCCCCTACGAGCAGTACTTC. Protein product: CASPLGQGPPYEQYF.

The chain combines TRBV2 with TRBJ2-7; the D gene is possibly TRBD1 (5 bases). Trimming took 6 bases from V and 6 from J, leaving 15 bases between them. The V gene's germline CDR1 is SNHLY and CDR2 FYNNEI. CDR3 size: 13 residues. This CDR3 is CASSFSRQSEQYF. In DNA form, the CDR3 reads TGTGCCAGCAGCTTCAGTAGACAGAGCGAGCAGTACTTC. Variable domain in full (rest from reference TRBV2 and TRBJ2-7): EPEVTQTPSHQVTQMGQEVILRCVPISNHLYFYWYRQILGQKVEFLVSFYNNEISEKSEIFDDQFSVERPDGSNFTLKIRSTKLEDSAMYFCASSFSRQSEQYFGPGTRLTVT.

This chain connects TRBV30 to TRBJ2-1; 7 bases match TRBD2. V lost 1 base and J lost 7; bases outside the gene matches: 10. The CDR3 has 15 residues. Germline CDR1 and CDR2: GTSNPN and SVGIG (reference sequence). The CDR3 sequence is CAWSAGGNGGNEQFF. Written as DNA, the CDR3 is TGTGCCTGGAGTGCGGGGGGAAACGGCGGGAATGAGCAGTTCTTC.

Turning to this clone: This sample also contains other DNA sequences that code for the same CDR3. V gene TRBV2 combines with J gene TRBJ1-6, with D hard to call. With 3 bases removed from V and 1 base from J, the gap between germline ends came to 7 bases. There are 15 residues in the CDR3. Germline V gives CDR1 SNHLY, CDR2 FYNNEI. The CDR3 sequence is CASSERGSYNSPLHF. For the CDR3, the DNA is TGTGCCAGCAGTGAGCGGGGATCCTATAATTCACCCCTCCACTTT.

The chain is built from TRBV7-8 and TRBJ2-5; 7 nucleotides agree with TRBD2. V was clipped by 6 bases and J by 2 bases; unmatched bases: 9. Germline CDR1 is SGHVS and CDR2 is FQNEAQ. There are 15 residues in the CDR3. The CDR3 protein is CASRERGTQQETQYF. DNA for the CDR3: TGTGCCAGCAGGGAGCGGGGAACCCAACAAGAGACCCAGTACTTC.

The chain uses TRBV30 and TRBJ1-2; the D gene is possibly TRBD1 (5 bases). Looked up from germline, CDR1 is GTSNPN and CDR2 is SVGIG (reference sequence). The ends were cut back, 0 bases at V and 3 bases at J, with 8 bases in the middle. CDR3 length: 13 amino acids. CDR3 residues: CAWSVGGDYGYTF. DNA for the CDR3: TGTGCCTGGAGTGTCGGGGGGGACTATGGCTACACCTTC.

The chain uses TRBV5-1 and TRBJ1-4; TRBD1 might be the D (5 bases). V was cut by 5 bases and J by 0 bases, with 8 bases left in between. Germline loops: CDR1 SGHRS, CDR2 YFSETQ. The CDR3 is made up of 14 amino acids. The CDR3 bases are TGCGCCAGCAGTCGGACAACAACTAATGAAAAACTGTTTTTT. Translated, it gives CASSRTTTNEKLFF. Combining the CDR3 with reference TRBV5-1 and TRBJ1-4 gives the whole variable domain KAGVTQTPRYLIKTRGQQVTLSCSPISGHRSVSWYQQTPGQGLQFLFEYFSETQRNKGNFPGRFSGRQFSNSRSEMNVSTLELGDSALYLCASSRTTTNEKLFFGSGTQLSVL.

The chain is built from TRBV11-3 and TRBJ1-1; unclear D gene. Germline lookup yields CDR1 SGHNT and CDR2 YENEEA. The V end was cut by 5 bases, the J end by 6 bases, with 13 bases between. This CDR3 is 13 amino acids long. The chain's CDR3 is CASSLRRHPEAFF. The CDR3 nucleotides read TGTGCCAGCAGCCTCCGGCGGCACCCTGAAGCTTTCTTT.

The chain joins TRBV19 to TRBJ2-1; no definite D call. Looked up from germline, CDR1 is LNHDA and CDR2 is SQIVND (reference sequence). With 2 bases removed from V and 5 bases from J, the gap between germline ends came to 7 bases. The CDR3 is made up of 13 amino acids. CDR3 sequence: CASSIYNDNEQFF. CDR3 coding DNA: TGTGCCAGTAGTATATACAACGACAATGAGCAGTTCTTC.

V gene TRBV5-4 combines with J gene TRBJ2-7; D may be TRBD2 (5 bases). V lost 3 bases to trimming and J lost 5 bases, with 21 bases between them. In germline, CDR1 is SGHNT, CDR2 YYREEE (reference sequence). The CDR3 length is 16 residues. The DNA for the CDR3 is TGTGCCAGCAGCTCACCAAGCGGAGGAGGAATCGACGAGCAGTACTTC. Residues: CASSSPSGGGIDEQYF.

The V gene is TRBV11-3, the J gene TRBJ2-7; a weak D match, TRBD1 (5 bases). Trimming removed 1 base at V and 0 bases at J, with 7 bases between. Germline CDR1 SGHNT, CDR2 YENEEA. This CDR3 has 14 amino acids. Here the CDR3 reads CASSLGRGSYEQYF. Written as DNA, the CDR3 is TGTGCCAGCAGCTTAGGAAGGGGCTCCTACGAGCAGTACTTC.

This chain connects TRBV29-1 to TRBJ1-1, with 7 bases matching TRBD1. Per germline, CDR1 SQVTM and CDR2 ANQGSEA. The CDR3 length is 13 residues. J lost 1 base, V lost 5 bases, and 4 bases had no gene match. CDR3 sequence: CSVKQGTNTEAFF. CDR3 sequence (DNA): TGCAGCGTTAAACAGGGGACGAACACTGAAGCTTTCTTT.

This chain connects TRBV27 to TRBJ1-1; TRBD1 is a possible D gene (6 bases). Germline assignment: CDR1 MNHEY and CDR2 SMNVEV (reference sequence). V was trimmed by 6 bases and J by 1 base, leaving 12 bases between them. The CDR3 consists of 14 residues. CDR3 nucleotide sequence: TGTGCCAGCAGGGCCGACAGGACGAACACTGAAGCTTTCTTT. It translates to CASRADRTNTEAFF.

The chain combines TRBV29-1 with TRBJ2-1; 8 bases are a match to TRBD2. Germline trimming cut 2 bases from V and 9 bases from J; bases unmatched to any gene: 12. There are 15 residues in the CDR3. The germline CDR1 and CDR2 sequences are SQVTM and ANQGSEA. The DNA for the CDR3 is TGCAGCGTTGAAAGTGATCGGGAGGGGGAAAGTGAGCAGTTCTTC. Translated: CSVESDREGESEQFF.

The rearrangement uses TRBV9 and TRBJ2-2; tentatively, D is TRBD1 (5 bases). V dropped 1 base and J dropped 7 bases, with 5 bases sitting between them. Germline V gene sequence: CDR1 SGDLS, CDR2 YYNGEE. The CDR3 runs 12 residues. The CDR3 loop is CASSVQGGELFF. DNA for the CDR3: TGTGCCAGCAGCGTACAGGGCGGGGAGCTGTTTTTT.

This sequence joins TRBV6-5 and TRBJ2-7; the D gene is possibly TRBD1 (6 bases). V was shortened by 0 bases and J by 7 bases, with 13 bases between the two germline ends. In germline, CDR1 is MNHEY, CDR2 SVGAGI. The CDR3 contains 14 residues. This CDR3 is CASSYSTGQGEQYF. Here the CDR3 DNA reads TGTGCCAGCAGTTACTCGACAGGCCAGGGGGAGCAGTACTTC.

The chain employs TRBV6-5 and TRBJ2-6; D is undetermined. Germline V gene sequence: CDR1 MNHEY, CDR2 SVGAGI. This CDR3 contains 15 residues. Trimming pared 2 bases from V and 3 bases from J, leaving 8 bases between. The CDR3 DNA sequence: TGTGCCAGCAGTTACCGCCGGGTTGGGGCCAACGTCCTGACTTTC. Residues: CASSYRRVGANVLTF.

This clone showed up just once. This sequence joins TRBV5-1 and TRBJ2-3, with unresolved D. The germline V gene encodes CDR1 SGHRS and CDR2 YFSETQ. The CDR3 extends over 14 amino acids. V was trimmed by 0 bases and J by 2 bases, leaving 7 bases between them. The CDR3 loop is CASSLGTATDTQYF. The CDR3 region has the DNA TGCGCCAGCAGCTTGGGTACAGCCACAGATACGCAGTATTTT.

The table lists this clone with a count of one. The V and J genes are TRBV19 and TRBJ1-5, with TRBD1 matching over 9 bases. The CDR3 is 17 amino acids. In germline, CDR1 is LNHDA, CDR2 SQIVND (reference sequence). V trimming: 6 bases; J trimming: 3 bases; junction bases outside the gene matches: 12. The DNA for the CDR3 is TGTGCCAGTAGATTGTCCGGGACAGGGATAAACAATCAGCCCCAGCATTTT. Amino acid sequence: CASRLSGTGINNQPQHF.

This clone showed up just a few times. The chain couples TRBV5-1 to TRBJ2-2, with TRBD1 matching over 9 bases. Germline CDR1 reads SGHRS; CDR2 reads YFSETQ. The V and J ends lost 0 bases and 2 bases, in that order; junction bases with no gene match: 5. This CDR3 has 17 amino acids. The CDR3: CASSLAMGQGNTGELFF. CDR3 nucleotide sequence: TGCGCCAGCAGCTTGGCTATGGGACAGGGAAACACCGGGGAGCTGTTTTTT.

This clone has just one count. The chain employs TRBV6-5 and TRBJ1-6; 9 positions agree with TRBD1. After removal of 6 bases from V and 9 bases from J, the junction contained 3 bases not matched to a gene. The CDR3 spans 13 residues. Germline loops: CDR1 MNHEY, CDR2 SVGAGI. CDR3 region: CASSRDRVSPLHF. Here the CDR3 DNA reads TGTGCCAGCAGCCGGGACAGGGTTTCACCCCTCCACTTT.

The chain has TRBV27 and TRBJ1-1, with 8 bases aligning to TRBD1. Per germline, CDR1 MNHEY and CDR2 SMNVEV (reference sequence). J lost 3 bases, V lost 4 bases, and 4 bases had no gene match. There are 14 residues in the CDR3. The CDR3 bases are TGTGCCAGCAGTTCGCAGACAGGGGACACTGAAGCTTTCTTT. Protein product: CASSSQTGDTEAFF.

Worth noting for this clone: The junction and the germline gene differ at one end; a read error may be behind it. This specimen includes other DNA sequences encoding the same CDR3. V and J are TRBV4-2 and TRBJ1-5, with 8 bases identical to TRBD1. Germline CDR1 is LGHNA and CDR2 is YNFKEQ. This CDR3 is built from 16 residues. The CDR3 sequence: CASSQEPTGVNQPQHF. The CDR3 DNA sequence: TGTGCCAGCAGCCAAGAGCCGACAGGGGTCAATCAGCCCCAACATTTT.

The chain recombines TRBV2 with TRBJ1-2; D gene unclear. CDR3 length: 13 residues. Trimming cost V 7 bases and J 1 base, with 10 bases left between them. CDR1 is SNHLY, CDR2 FYNNEI, per germline. CDR3 DNA sequence: TGTGCCAGCAAGGAGGGAAATAACTATGGCTACACCTTC. This sequence encodes CASKEGNNYGYTF. Full variable domain (rest looked up from reference TRBV2 and TRBJ1-2): EPEVTQTPSHQVTQMGQEVILRCVPISNHLYFYWYRQILGQKVEFLVSFYNNEISEKSEIFDDQFSVERPDGSNFTLKIRSTKLEDSAMYFCASKEGNNYGYTFGSGTRLTVV.

The chain carries TRBV11-2 and TRBJ1-1; D is perhaps TRBD1 (6 bases). V was cut by 1 base and J by 7 bases, with 13 bases left in between. CDR3 size: 14 residues. Germline V CDR1 and CDR2: SGHAT, FQNNGV. The CDR3 here is CASSLGQAAIEAFF. The CDR3, as DNA: TGTGCCAGCAGCTTAGGACAGGCCGCTATTGAAGCTTTCTTT. Variable domain in full (rest from reference TRBV11-2 and TRBJ1-1): EAGVAQSPRYKIIEKRQSVAFWCNPISGHATLYWYQQILGQGPKLLIQFQNNGVVDDSQLPKDRFSAERLKGVDSTLKIQPAKLEDSAVYLCASSLGQAAIEAFFGQGTRLTVV.

The chain has TRBV30 and TRBJ1-5; no definite D call. There are 13 residues in the CDR3. CDR1 is GTSNPN and CDR2 is SVGIG in the germline V gene (reference sequence). Trimming stripped 2 bases from V and 6 bases from J, with 11 bases between. The CDR3 region is CAWSPHSRQPQHF. The CDR3 DNA follows: TGTGCCTGGAGTCCGCACTCTCGTCAGCCCCAGCATTTT.

J is TRBJ2-1 and V is TRBV7-9; possible D gene TRBD2, 6 bases. The CDR3 sequence is 15 residues long. CDR1 and CDR2 (germline): SEHNR, FQNEAQ (reference sequence). V shed 4 bases and J shed 8 bases, with 18 bases lying between them. This chain's CDR3 is CASSYPGSNKDEQFF. The DNA of the CDR3 is TGTGCCAGCAGCTACCCCGGGAGCAATAAGGATGAGCAGTTCTTC. The complete variable domain, with remaining parts taken from reference TRBV7-9 and TRBJ2-1, reads DTGVSQNPRHKITKRGQNVTFRCDPISEHNRLYWYRQTLGQGPEFLTYFQNEAQLEKSRLLSDRFSAERPKGSFSTLEIQRTEQGDSAMYLCASSYPGSNKDEQFFGPGTRLTVL.